The source of this TCR beta chain is a study of shared clonotypes between healthy human individuals. Libraries were prepared by immunoSEQ multiplex PCR; TCRdb keeps only in-frame clonotypes and omits some of them. The sample consists of some 1,100,000 clones, approximately 78% of them appearing once. This CDR3 spans 14 amino acids. The V gene end was trimmed by 5 bases and the J gene end by 7 bases; junction bases not matched to a gene: 10. Germline V gene data show CDR1 as MDHEN and CDR2 as SYDVKM. This clone appeared a few times. The antigen is not known. Findings and caveats of the study: Roughly 5% of naive CD4 clonotypes were shared across four donors. Unshared clonotypes carried lower generation probabilities than those common to all four donors.

The TCR originated in a young man in good health. Some clones in this sample may be carry-over from other donors' samples. Sequenced sample: memory CD4+ T cells from PBMCs. The sample's subset: CD45RA-negative fraction. The chain recombines TRBV28 with TRBJ1-2; 7 bases map to TRBD1. For the CDR3, the DNA is TGTGCCAGCAGTATTTTAGGGGGCGTTTTTGGCTACACCTTC. The encoded protein is CASSILGGVFGYTF.